This entry is about one T cell receptor beta chain. Its specificity is not known. Profiling relied on immunoSEQ multiplex PCR, and the TCRdb table lists in-frame clones only, not all of them. The sample comprises approximately 52,000 clones, roughly 93% of which are singletons, and over 2.5% rests with the top ten. This sample was included in a study of T cell therapy after organ transplantation. Notes on the study in general: Nonresponder repertoires showed strong pretherapy expansions, barely changing post-therapy. Post-therapy CD8 clonality change correlated inversely with pretherapy clonality.

The CDR3 loop spans 15 amino acids. In germline, CDR1 is SGHKS, CDR2 YYEKEE (reference sequence). V lost 5 bases to trimming and J lost 0 bases, with 11 bases between them. Sequencing used CD8+ T cells from blood, obtained before autologous CMV-specific T cell therapy. The V gene is TRBV5-5, the J gene TRBJ2-2; weak D call: TRBD1 (6 bases). The receptor comes from a human patient who had received a solid organ transplant and had CMV disease. The CDR3 sequence is CASSYRESNTGELFF. The CDR3 nucleotides are TGTGCCAGCAGTTACAGGGAATCGAACACCGGGGAGCTGTTTTTT.